Below, 32 T cell receptor beta chains from the same sample are listed, as sequenced in a study of cytomegalovirus exposure and HLA in healthy donors. 60 Vbeta and 13 Jbeta primers were used in PCR. Sequenced by immunoSEQ multiplex PCR; TCRdb stores in-frame clones only, minus some. The sample data list approximately 51,000 clones. What was sequenced was PBMCs. The origin of the receptors is a man in his forties in good health and CMV-seropositive.

The gene calls are TRBV9 and TRBJ2-2; tentative D call: TRBD1 (5 bases). Germline V gene lookup returns CDR1 SGDLS and CDR2 YYNGEE. CDR3 length: 17 residues. Trimming left V 4 bases short and J 2 bases short, with 18 bases between. The CDR3 DNA follows: TGTGCCAGCAGCTTTGCATTGACAGAGTTAAACACCGGGGAGCTGTTTTTT. Encoded protein: CASSFALTELNTGELFF.

The J gene is TRBJ1-1, the V gene TRBV6-1; D may be TRBD1 (6 bases). The V end lost 5 bases, the J end lost 2 bases, and 12 bases lay between the germline ends. Per germline, CDR1 MNHNS and CDR2 SASEGT. The CDR3 loop spans 14 amino acids. CDR3 nucleotides: TGTGCCAGCAGTCGGTACAGGGCAAACACTGAAGCTTTCTTT. The encoded protein is CASSRYRANTEAFF.

J is TRBJ2-5 and V is TRBV7-6; tentative D call: TRBD2 (6 bases). This CDR3 has 13 residues. In germline, CDR1 is SGHVS, CDR2 FNYEAQ. V was trimmed by 0 bases and J by 5 bases, leaving 7 bases between them. CDR3 protein: CASSLAGGETQYF. CDR3 sequence (DNA): TGTGCCAGCAGCTTAGCGGGGGGTGAGACCCAGTACTTC.

The CDR3 sequence is CDSITQGGTEAFF. The CDR3 DNA reads as TGTGACAGCATTACCCAAGGCGGAACTGAAGCTTTCTTT. The V call is TRBV19, the J call TRBJ1-1; D uncertain. Germline-derived CDR1 and CDR2 are LNHDA and SQIVND (reference sequence). CDR3 size: 13 residues.

The genes are TRBV18 and TRBJ1-4; TRBD1 matches at 7 bases. The CDR3 has 14 amino acids. The V gene's germline CDR1 is KGHSH and CDR2 LQKENI. V lost 3 bases and J lost 7; bases outside the gene matches: 5. CDR3 DNA: TGTGCCAGCTCACCCACAGGGGTGGGTGAAAAACTGTTTTTT. It translates to CASSPTGVGEKLFF.

The chain carries TRBV7-9 and TRBJ1-6; D call uncertain. Germline loops: CDR1 SEHNR, CDR2 FQNEAQ (reference sequence). Trimming removed 5 bases at V and 15 bases at J, with 17 bases between. The CDR3 length is 13 residues. CDR3 sequence (DNA): TGTGCCAGCAGCCCGAGCTCAGTGGGCAACCTCCACTTT. It yields the protein CASSPSSVGNLHF.

The rearrangement links TRBV6-5 to TRBJ2-2; tentative D call: TRBD1 (6 bases). Looked up from germline, CDR1 is MNHEY and CDR2 is SVGAGI. CDR3 length equals 14 residues. The ends were cut back, 5 bases at V and 3 bases at J, with 10 bases in the middle. This CDR3 is CASSVAGDTGELFF. CDR3 sequence (DNA): TGTGCCAGCAGTGTAGCAGGGGACACCGGGGAGCTGTTTTTT.

The CDR3 spells CASSISGRMTYEQYF. Written as DNA, the CDR3 is TGTGCCAGTAGTATAAGCGGGAGGATGACCTACGAGCAGTACTTC. This rearrangement joins TRBV19 to TRBJ2-7; 9 bases agree with TRBD2. The CDR3 runs to 15 residues. V shed 2 bases and J 2 bases; nucleotides not matched to a gene: 4. Germline V gene lookup returns CDR1 LNHDA and CDR2 SQIVND (reference sequence).

This CDR3 reads CASSLGTERGTQYF. The CDR3 DNA sequence: TGTGCCAGCAGCTTAGGAACGGAGAGAGGTACGCAGTATTTT. The chain combines TRBV7-9 with TRBJ2-3; D gene ambiguous. Trimming stripped 1 base from V and 8 bases from J, with 13 bases between. The germline CDR1 and CDR2 sequences are SEHNR and FQNEAQ (reference sequence). The CDR3 totals 14 residues.

The chain recombines TRBV7-9 with TRBJ2-7, with D possibly matching TRBD2 (5 bases). Trimming took 5 bases from V and 3 from J, leaving 26 bases between them. Germline V gene sequence: CDR1 SEHNR, CDR2 FQNEAQ (reference sequence). This CDR3 spans 18 amino acids. The CDR3 nucleotides are TGTGCCAGCAGCCCTCTATCCCGGGATCAAGGGTTGGGCTACGAGCAGTACTTC. Protein: CASSPLSRDQGLGYEQYF.

This CDR3 reads CAILSTGWSGYTF. CDR3 nucleotide sequence: TGTGCCATCCTGAGTACAGGGTGGTCAGGCTACACCTTC. The chain carries TRBV10-3 and TRBJ1-2; possibly TRBD1 for D (6 bases). Per germline, CDR1 ENHRY and CDR2 SYGVKD. This CDR3 has 13 residues. V lost 8 bases and J lost 8, with 18 bases in between.

This sequence joins TRBV9 and TRBJ2-3; D might be TRBD2 (5 bases). Germline V gene sequence: CDR1 SGDLS, CDR2 YYNGEE. The CDR3 extends over 15 amino acids. Trimming pared 3 bases from V and 1 base from J, leaving 12 bases between. This chain's CDR3 is CASSAGNPGTDTQYF. In DNA form, the CDR3 reads TGTGCCAGCAGCGCGGGGAACCCTGGCACAGATACGCAGTATTTT.

The chain employs TRBV7-9 and TRBJ2-3; perhaps TRBD2 as D (5 bases). The CDR3 spans 13 residues. Germline V gives CDR1 SEHNR, CDR2 FQNEAQ (reference sequence). Trimming cost V 5 bases and J 6 bases, with 12 bases left between them. In DNA, the CDR3 is TGTGCCAGCAGCCCCACTAGGTGGGATACGCAGTATTTT. It translates to CASSPTRWDTQYF. The full variable domain, completed using reference TRBV7-9 and TRBJ2-3, is DTGVSQNPRHKITKRGQNVTFRCDPISEHNRLYWYRQTLGQGPEFLTYFQNEAQLEKSRLLSDRFSAERPKGSFSTLEIQRTEQGDSAMYLCASSPTRWDTQYFGPGTRLTVL.

This chain joins TRBV27 and TRBJ2-5; D is perhaps TRBD1 (6 bases). The CDR3 length is 14 residues. Germline CDR1 and CDR2: MNHEY and SMNVEV (reference sequence). Trimming took off 8 bases at V and 5 bases at J, with 18 bases between the two ends. As DNA, the CDR3 is TGTGCCAGCCAACCGGGACATCAAGGGGAGACCCAGTACTTC. As protein: CASQPGHQGETQYF.

The V and J genes are TRBV6-5 and TRBJ2-1, with D perhaps matching TRBD2 (5 bases). The V gene lost 5 bases and the J gene lost 10 bases, with 18 bases spanning the gap. Germline V gene data show CDR1 as MNHEY and CDR2 as SVGAGI. The CDR3 sequence is 14 residues long. CDR3 region: CASSRERGVLEQFF. CDR3 coding DNA: TGTGCCAGCAGTAGGGAACGGGGAGTGCTGGAGCAGTTCTTC.

The chain carries TRBV6-4 and TRBJ1-1, with a possible D match to TRBD1 (6 bases). CDR1 MRHNA and CDR2 SNTAGT come from the germline V gene. The V gene lost 6 bases and the J gene lost 2 bases, with 16 bases spanning the gap. The CDR3 contains 15 residues. CDR3 residues: CASREDSNPNTEAFF. The CDR3 DNA follows: TGTGCCAGCAGGGAGGACAGTAATCCAAACACTGAAGCTTTCTTT.

The genes are TRBV19 and TRBJ2-2; 7 positions agree with TRBD1. CDR1 is LNHDA and CDR2 is SQIVND in the germline V gene (reference sequence). V dropped 7 bases and J dropped 2; count of bases not matched to a gene: 1. CDR3 length: 13 amino acids. CDR3 sequence reads: CASNRGNTGELFF. The CDR3 nucleotides are TGTGCCAGTAACAGGGGTAACACCGGGGAGCTGTTTTTT.

V and J are TRBV6-1 and TRBJ2-6, with D uncertain. The CDR3 spans 15 residues. The V gene's germline CDR1 is MNHNS and CDR2 SASEGT. Deletions cut 4 bases from V and 0 bases from J, with 7 bases between. CDR3 coding DNA: TGTGCCAGCAGTGTCAGAGGCTCTGGGGCCAACGTCCTGACTTTC. Translating it yields CASSVRGSGANVLTF.

The chain combines TRBV28 with TRBJ2-7; 13 bases align to TRBD2. The trim removed 6 bases at V and 5 bases at J, leaving 4 bases unmatched. The germline gives CDR1 MDHEN, CDR2 SYDVKM. CDR3 length: 14 residues. CDR3 nucleotide sequence: TGTGCCAGCAGCACCGGACTAGCGGGAGACGAGCAGTACTTC. Its protein is CASSTGLAGDEQYF.

This chain joins TRBV7-9 and TRBJ2-3; 8 bases align to TRBD2. The V and J ends lost 2 bases and 4 bases, in that order; junction bases with no gene match: 5. The CDR3 totals 15 residues. Looked up from germline, CDR1 is SEHNR and CDR2 is FQNEAQ (reference sequence). CDR3 sequence (DNA): TGTGCCAGCAGCTTACTCGGGAGGGCCTCAGATACGCAGTATTTT. Translated: CASSLLGRASDTQYF.

The chain is built from TRBV6-6 and TRBJ1-1, with D perhaps TRBD1 (5 bases). This CDR3 contains 16 residues. V was clipped by 2 bases and J by 2 bases, with 15 bases between them. CDR1 is MNHNY and CDR2 is SVGAGI in the germline V gene (reference sequence). CDR3 in DNA: TGTGCCAGCAGTTACCTCGGGGGGGGGATTAACACTGAAGCTTTCTTT. Its translation is CASSYLGGGINTEAFF.

This chain joins TRBV25-1 and TRBJ2-5; a possible D gene is TRBD1 (6 bases). CDR1 and CDR2 (germline): MGHDK, SYGVNS. This CDR3 region has 15 residues. The V end lost 1 base, the J end lost 1 base, and 10 bases lay between the germline ends. For the CDR3, the DNA is TGTGCCAGCAGTGAATCTGGGGGCCGCCAAGAGACCCAGTACTTC. Its protein is CASSESGGRQETQYF. Using reference TRBV25-1 and TRBJ2-5 for the parts outside the CDR3, the full variable domain is EADIYQTPRYLVIGTGKKITLECSQTMGHDKMYWYQQDPGMELHLIHYSYGVNSTEKGDLSSESTVSRIRTEHFPLTLESARPSHTSQYLCASSESGGRQETQYFGPGTRLLVL.

The chain carries TRBV28 and TRBJ1-2; D not resolved. This CDR3 has 14 amino acids. The ends were cut back, 2 bases at V and 7 bases at J, with 14 bases in the middle. Germline V CDR1 and CDR2: MDHEN, SYDVKM. The chain's CDR3 is CASSLGGSWGGYTF. The CDR3 DNA sequence: TGTGCCAGCAGTTTAGGAGGGTCGTGGGGTGGCTACACCTTC.

The chain has TRBV6-5 and TRBJ1-2; TRBD1 is a possible D gene (5 bases). V lost 7 bases to trimming and J lost 4 bases, with 16 bases between them. The CDR3 contains 14 residues. Looked up from germline, CDR1 is MNHEY and CDR2 is SVGAGI. For the CDR3, the DNA is TGTGCCAGCAATATCGACAGCAGAGGCTATGGCTACACCTTC. Translation: CASNIDSRGYGYTF.

The rearrangement uses TRBV15 and TRBJ1-5, with D perhaps matching TRBD1 (5 bases). Germline V lookup: CDR1 LNHNV, CDR2 YYDKDF (reference sequence). V was cut by 3 bases and J by 4 bases, with 13 bases left in between. This CDR3 has 15 residues. Here the CDR3 DNA reads TGTGCCACCAGCAGCCACTCAGGGCGGAATCAGCCCCAGCATTTT. As protein: CATSSHSGRNQPQHF.

The CDR3, as DNA: TGTGCCAGCAGTTACGTACTATACAATGAGCAGTTCTTC. Translation gives CASSYVLYNEQFF. The chain employs TRBV6-6 and TRBJ2-1; D remains ambiguous. The V end lost 2 bases, the J end lost 4 bases, and 6 bases lay between the germline ends. CDR3 length: 13 residues. Germline V gives CDR1 MNHNY, CDR2 SVGAGI (reference sequence).

J is TRBJ2-1 and V is TRBV18; TRBD1 agrees at 8 bases. The CDR3 sequence is 13 residues long. Per germline, CDR1 KGHSH and CDR2 LQKENI. Trimming at V came to 2 bases and at J to 6 bases, leaving 0 bases not matched to a gene. For the CDR3, the DNA is TGTGCCAGCTCACCAGACAGGGGCAATGAGCAGTTCTTC. Translating it yields CASSPDRGNEQFF.

The chain joins TRBV5-1 to TRBJ1-5, with 10 bases matching TRBD1. V shed 0 bases and J 6 bases; nucleotides not matched to a gene: 3. The germline CDR1 and CDR2 sequences are SGHRS and YFSETQ. CDR3 size: 15 residues. The CDR3 DNA sequence: TGCGCCAGCAGCTTGGGACAGGGGGCAGGTCAGCCCCAGCATTTT. Translating it yields CASSLGQGAGQPQHF.

V usage is TRBV5-1 and J usage is TRBJ2-6; no definite D call. Germline V gene sequence: CDR1 SGHRS, CDR2 YFSETQ. The CDR3 totals 15 residues. The V gene lost 6 bases and the J gene lost 1 base, with 11 bases spanning the gap. The CDR3, as DNA: TGCGCCAGCAAGCGCAGTGCTTCTGGGGCCAACGTCCTGACTTTC. Protein: CASKRSASGANVLTF.

The chain employs TRBV25-1 and TRBJ1-4; 8 nucleotides align to TRBD1. The CDR3 has 15 amino acids. Unmatched junction bases numbered 7, after V lost 2 bases and J lost 8 bases. Germline CDR1 reads MGHDK; CDR2 reads SYGVNS. The CDR3, as DNA: TGTGCCAGCAGTGAAGAGGGACAGGTGGGGGAAAAACTGTTTTTT. It encodes CASSEEGQVGEKLFF.

The CDR3: CASREGTSGRWTDTQYF. The CDR3 DNA sequence: TGTGCCAGCAGAGAAGGGACTAGCGGGAGATGGACAGATACGCAGTATTTT. V gene TRBV13 combines with J gene TRBJ2-3; 14 positions match TRBD2. The CDR3 runs 17 residues. Trimming at V came to 6 bases and at J to 3 bases, leaving 8 bases not matched to a gene. The germline CDR1 and CDR2 sequences are PRHDT and FYEKMQ (reference sequence).

This sequence joins TRBV5-6 and TRBJ2-1; D ambiguous. Trimming cost V 1 base and J 0 bases, with 8 bases left between them. Per the germline V gene, CDR1 is SGHDT and CDR2 is YYEEEE. The CDR3 has 15 amino acids. In DNA form, the CDR3 reads TGTGCCAGCAGCTTGCCCCTTCCCTCCTACAATGAGCAGTTCTTC. Its protein product is CASSLPLPSYNEQFF.